Listed here are 26 T cell receptor beta chains from one sample, sequenced in a study of CD8 T cells in Susac syndrome. RNA was extracted with the RNeasy kit, and a quantity of roughly 0.45 to 1 ug was reverse transcribed using random hexamers. TCRdb reprocessed the immunoSEQ multiplex PCR reads with MiXCR, giving one entry per CDR3 protein. The profile shows about 76,000 distinct CDR3 sequences, 93% of them singletons. Sequenced sample: CD8+ T cells from PBMCs. The origin of the receptors is a human donor with Susac syndrome.

V usage is TRBV7-2 and J usage is TRBJ1-1; D gene uncertain. Trimming stripped 7 bases from V and 5 bases from J, with 8 bases between. CDR1 is SGHTA and CDR2 is FQGNSA in the germline V gene. The CDR3 sequence is 11 residues long. CDR3 sequence (DNA): TGTGCCAGCACCCTAGGGACTGAAGCTTTCTTT. Protein sequence: CASTLGTEAFF. Variable domain in full (rest from reference TRBV7-2 and TRBJ1-1): GAGVSQSPSNKVTEKGKDVELRCDPISGHTALYWYRQSLGQGLEFLIYFQGNSAPDKSGLPSDRFSAERTGGSVSTLTIQRTQQEDSAVYLCASTLGTEAFFGQGTRLTVV.

This chain uses TRBV7-8 with TRBJ1-4, with D hard to call. The germline V gene has CDR1 SGHVS and CDR2 FQNEAQ. V shed 4 bases and J shed 4 bases, with 13 bases lying between them. This CDR3 contains 15 residues. CDR3 nucleotide sequence: TGTGCCAGCAGCTCAGGACCCGTGGGTAATGAAAAACTGTTTTTT. Translating it yields CASSSGPVGNEKLFF.

The CDR3, as DNA: TGTGCCAGCAGCCGCCTACTAACCCCACAACCCGAGCAGTACTTC. Its translation: CASSRLLTPQPEQYF. The rearrangement links TRBV3-1 to TRBJ2-7; D remains ambiguous. Per the germline V gene, CDR1 is LGHDT and CDR2 is YNNKEL (reference sequence). The V end was cut by 4 bases, the J end by 6 bases, with 19 bases between. The CDR3 is made up of 15 amino acids.

The V call is TRBV7-2, the J call TRBJ2-5, with D possibly TRBD2 on 5 matching bases. This CDR3 is built from 13 residues. Germline V CDR1 and CDR2: SGHTA, FQGNSA. Trimming stripped 5 bases from V and 4 bases from J, with 11 bases between. CDR3: CASSGLLGETQYF. The CDR3, as DNA: TGTGCCAGCAGCGGACTCTTGGGAGAGACCCAGTACTTC.

The chain carries TRBV5-4 and TRBJ2-5; D may be TRBD2 (6 bases). The germline gives CDR1 SGHNT, CDR2 YYREEE (reference sequence). V lost 5 bases, J lost 2 bases, and 10 bases lay in between. The CDR3 contains 13 residues. The CDR3 region is CASRLAEQETQYF. CDR3 nucleotides: TGTGCCAGCAGACTAGCTGAGCAAGAGACCCAGTACTTC.

The V call is TRBV5-1, the J call TRBJ1-4, with 7 positions matching TRBD1. The CDR3 is 15 amino acids. The J segment lost 8 bases and the V segment lost 1 base, leaving 8 bases of the junction unmatched. Looked up from germline, CDR1 is SGHRS and CDR2 is YFSETQ. The CDR3 spells CASSLTGGGEEKLFF. The CDR3 DNA reads as TGCGCCAGCAGCTTGACTGGAGGGGGCGAAGAAAAACTGTTTTTT.

J is TRBJ2-7 and V is TRBV7-6; TRBD1 agrees at 7 bases. In germline, CDR1 is SGHVS, CDR2 FNYEAQ. The CDR3 has 13 residues. V trimming: 1 base; J trimming: 5 bases; junction bases outside the gene matches: 2. The CDR3 DNA follows: TGTGCCAGCAGCTTAGAGACAGGGAACGAGCAGTACTTC. It codes for CASSLETGNEQYF.

V usage is TRBV27 and J usage is TRBJ1-2, with TRBD1 matching 9 bases. This CDR3 comprises 17 residues. With V trimmed by 3 bases and J by 7 bases, 15 bases remained unmatched. Germline assignment: CDR1 MNHEY and CDR2 SMNVEV (reference sequence). CDR3 coding DNA: TGTGCCAGCAGTTTTTCCGGGACAGGGTCGTCTTTCTCTGGCTACACCTTC. Its translation: CASSFSGTGSSFSGYTF.

This chain links TRBV12-3 or TRBV12-4 with TRBJ1-2; D call uncertain. V shed 1 base and J shed 2 bases, with 14 bases lying between them. The CDR3 is 16 residues long. The CDR3 DNA reads TGTGCCAGCAGTTTAGTGTGGCCGATACCCAACTATGGCTACACCTTC. Protein sequence: CASSLVWPIPNYGYTF.

The chain recombines TRBV3-1 with TRBJ2-3; D unresolved. From germline, CDR1 is LGHDT and CDR2 YNNKEL (reference sequence). This CDR3 comprises 14 residues. The V gene lost 0 bases and the J gene lost 2 bases, with 6 bases spanning the gap. CDR3 protein: CASSQDTYTDTQYF. The DNA for the CDR3 is TGTGCCAGCAGCCAAGATACGTACACAGATACGCAGTATTTT.

The chain links TRBV28 to TRBJ1-1; D may be TRBD1 (6 bases). CDR1 is MDHEN and CDR2 is SYDVKM in the germline V gene. V gave up 5 bases and J gave up 2 bases, with 12 bases separating them. The CDR3 length is 14 residues. The DNA of the CDR3 is TGTGCCAGCAGTCATCAGGGGCTAAACACTGAAGCTTTCTTT. Translated: CASSHQGLNTEAFF.

This rearrangement joins TRBV3-1 to TRBJ2-5; D gene unclear. Germline V CDR1 and CDR2: LGHDT, YNNKEL (reference sequence). CDR3 length equals 15 residues. The V end lost 4 bases, the J end lost 0 bases, and 12 bases lay between the germline ends. CDR3 protein: CASSPPGRNQETQYF. The CDR3 region has the DNA TGTGCCAGCAGCCCTCCGGGCAGGAACCAAGAGACCCAGTACTTC.

The chain employs TRBV3-1 and TRBJ2-7, with 7 bases that match TRBD1. CDR1 and CDR2 from the germline V gene are LGHDT and YNNKEL (reference sequence). V lost 1 base, J lost 8 bases, and 8 bases stayed unmatched. This CDR3 region has 14 residues. The chain's CDR3 is CASSQVGDSSKQYF. Written as DNA, the CDR3 is TGTGCCAGCAGCCAAGTTGGGGACAGTTCGAAGCAGTACTTC.

The CDR3 is CASIITGTAYGYTF. The CDR3, as DNA: TGTGCCAGCATTATTACCGGGACAGCCTATGGCTACACCTTC. The chain is built from TRBV2 and TRBJ1-2; 7 bases are shared with TRBD1. V lost 7 bases and J lost 4; bases outside the gene matches: 9. The length of the CDR3 is 14 residues. Germline CDR1 SNHLY, CDR2 FYNNEI.

The chain uses TRBV7-3 and TRBJ2-7; the match to TRBD1 covers 7 bases. In germline, CDR1 is SGHTA, CDR2 FQGTGA. The length of the CDR3 is 13 residues. The trim removed 3 bases at V and 3 bases at J, leaving 2 bases unmatched. The chain's CDR3 is CASSLGQNYEQYF. As DNA, the CDR3 is TGTGCCAGCAGCTTGGGACAGAACTACGAGCAGTACTTC.

This chain links TRBV4-3 with TRBJ2-1; D is uncertain. Germline CDR1 is LGHNA and CDR2 is YSLEER. Trimming left V 0 bases short and J 1 base short, with 13 bases between. The CDR3 consists of 17 residues. CDR3 DNA: TGCGCCAGCAGCCAAGATTTTGTGGGTGTATCCTACAATGAGCAGTTCTTC. Encoded protein: CASSQDFVGVSYNEQFF.

This chain links TRBV20-1 with TRBJ2-3; weak D call: TRBD1 (5 bases). Germline CDR1 is DFQATT and CDR2 is SNEGSKA (reference sequence). V gave up 0 bases and J gave up 3 bases, with 7 bases separating them. There are 13 residues in the CDR3. This CDR3 is CSAREAGTDTQYF. The CDR3, as DNA: TGCAGTGCTAGAGAGGCAGGGACAGATACGCAGTATTTT.

This clonotype was seen only a few times. The rearrangement uses TRBV13 and TRBJ2-7; the D is unclear. In germline, CDR1 is PRHDT, CDR2 FYEKMQ (reference sequence). The CDR3 is 11 residues long. The V gene lost 8 bases and the J gene lost 4 bases, with 9 bases spanning the gap. The CDR3 sequence is CASGFLYEQYF. In nucleotides, the CDR3 is TGTGCCAGCGGTTTCCTGTACGAGCAGTACTTC. Based on the CDR3 plus reference TRBV13 and TRBJ2-7, the full variable domain is AAGVIQSPRHLIKEKRETATLKCYPIPRHDTVYWYQQGPGQDPQFLISFYEKMQSDKGSIPDRFSAQQFSDYHSELNMSSLELGDSALYFCASGFLYEQYFGPGTRLTVT.

CDR3 region: CASNSLTPRGEQFF. CDR3 DNA sequence: TGTGCCAGCAACTCACTTACGCCCAGGGGTGAGCAGTTCTTC. V usage is TRBV6-5 and J usage is TRBJ2-1; a weak D match, TRBD1 (6 bases). CDR1 is MNHEY and CDR2 is SVGAGI in the germline V gene. V lost 7 bases and J lost 9, with 19 bases in between. The CDR3 totals 14 residues.

The V and J genes are TRBV13 and TRBJ2-7; D gene uncertain. This CDR3 has 12 residues. The germline V gene has CDR1 PRHDT and CDR2 FYEKMQ (reference sequence). The V and J ends lost 5 bases and 2 bases respectively, with 7 bases between them. The CDR3 bases are TGTGCCAGCAGCCCATCGACCTACGAGCAGTACTTC. It specifies CASSPSTYEQYF.

CDR3 in DNA: TGTGCCAGCAGTGTGGACAGGGGTCAGCCCCAGCATTTT. The encoded protein is CASSVDRGQPQHF. V usage is TRBV6-4 and J usage is TRBJ1-5, with TRBD1 matching over 9 bases. From germline, CDR1 is MRHNA and CDR2 SNTAGT. The CDR3 sequence is 13 residues long. V lost 4 bases, J lost 6 bases, and 1 base stayed unmatched.

The chain joins TRBV28 to TRBJ2-2; 7 positions agree with TRBD2. The ends lost 6 bases at V and 2 bases at J; junction bases unmatched: 9. There are 16 residues in the CDR3. Germline loops: CDR1 MDHEN, CDR2 SYDVKM. CDR3 region: CASREPGLTNTGELFF. DNA of the CDR3: TGTGCCAGCAGGGAACCGGGACTAACAAACACCGGGGAGCTGTTTTTT.

The chain employs TRBV30 and TRBJ2-5; 12 bases are a match to TRBD2. V was clipped by 1 base and J by 4 bases; unmatched bases: 7. CDR3 size: 16 residues. Germline assignment: CDR1 GTSNPN and CDR2 SVGIG (reference sequence). CDR3 loop: CAWSGLAGGPAETQYF. CDR3 coding DNA: TGTGCCTGGAGTGGCCTAGCGGGAGGGCCGGCAGAGACCCAGTACTTC.

V usage is TRBV5-1 and J usage is TRBJ2-3; D call uncertain. Trimming removed 1 base from V and 5 bases from J, with 8 bases in between. CDR3 size: 13 residues. Germline-derived CDR1 and CDR2 are SGHRS and YFSETQ. This CDR3 reads CASSLSHGDTQYF. DNA for the CDR3: TGCGCCAGCAGCTTGTCCCACGGAGATACGCAGTATTTT. The full variable domain, completed using reference TRBV5-1 and TRBJ2-3, is KAGVTQTPRYLIKTRGQQVTLSCSPISGHRSVSWYQQTPGQGLQFLFEYFSETQRNKGNFPGRFSGRQFSNSRSEMNVSTLELGDSALYLCASSLSHGDTQYFGPGTRLTVL.

The chain recombines TRBV2 with TRBJ2-1; D not certain. The CDR3 runs 14 residues. The ends were cut back, 0 bases at V and 5 bases at J, with 8 bases in the middle. The germline CDR1 and CDR2 sequences are SNHLY and FYNNEI. The CDR3 DNA reads TGTGCCAGCAGTGAAGCGCTTCGGGACAATGAGCAGTTCTTC. This gives the protein CASSEALRDNEQFF.

V gene TRBV10-3 combines with J gene TRBJ2-3, with D perhaps matching TRBD1 (6 bases). The germline V and J ends were trimmed by 10 bases and 2 bases, with 19 bases remaining between them. The CDR3 consists of 15 residues. The germline V gene encodes CDR1 ENHRY and CDR2 SYGVKD. The CDR3 region is CATKKQGPPTDTQYF. The DNA for the CDR3 is TGTGCCACAAAGAAACAGGGTCCCCCCACAGATACGCAGTATTTT.